What follows is one TCR beta chain and its context. The CDR3 covers 15 residues. The V and J ends lost 3 bases and 6 bases, in that order; junction bases with no gene match: 6. Germline-derived CDR1 and CDR2 are SGHKS and YYEKEE (reference sequence). Measured with immunoSEQ multiplex PCR; TCRdb has only the in-frame clones, and not every one. Of approximately 85,000 clones listed, 70% to 90% are singletons. This entry belongs to a study of control samples from healthy donors and cancer patients. The receptor was isolated from a woman aged 60-75 years in good health. The V gene is TRBV5-5, the J gene TRBJ2-1; TRBD1 matches 10 bases. The specimen sequenced was blood. CDR3: CASSWTGGWINEQFF. The CDR3 DNA is TGTGCCAGCAGCTGGACAGGGGGTTGGATCAATGAGCAGTTCTTC.